The next 4 T cell receptor beta chains were all read from a single sample in a study of sequential checkpoint blockade in melanoma. As to treatment: randomized to nivolumab then ipilimumab (arm A) or the reverse (arm B). The method was immunoSEQ multiplex PCR; TCRdb's version includes in-frame clones alone and lacks a portion of them. The table includes tens of thousands of clones, roughly a third detected once. The source material was tumor tissue (inferred from file names), sampled from a patient given nivolumab and ipilimumab in sequence. The receptors come from a human donor with melanoma.

This chain joins TRBV12-5 and TRBJ2-5; maybe TRBD1 (6 bases). V dropped 0 bases and J dropped 4 bases, with 21 bases sitting between them. The CDR3 contains 18 residues. Germline V gene data show CDR1 as LGHNT and CDR2 as FRNRAP. The CDR3 loop reads CASGLVQQDRTVVETQYF. The CDR3 nucleotides are TGTGCTAGTGGTTTGGTACAGCAAGACAGGACGGTCGTAGAGACCCAGTACTTC.

This sequence joins TRBV5-1 and TRBJ1-2, with D possibly being TRBD1 (5 bases). CDR3 size: 15 residues. Germline V gene sequence: CDR1 SGHRS, CDR2 YFSETQ. V shed 0 bases and J shed 2 bases, with 11 bases lying between them. CDR3 bases: TGCGCCAGCAGCTTGGGCCCAGGGAGCAACTATGGCTACACCTTC. It translates to CASSLGPGSNYGYTF.

The chain has TRBV14 and TRBJ2-7; D uncertain. This CDR3 is 13 amino acids long. The germline gives CDR1 SGHDN, CDR2 FVKESK. The V and J ends lost 1 base and 3 bases respectively, with 7 bases between them. The chain's CDR3 is CASSQGAYYEQYF. The CDR3 nucleotides are TGTGCCAGCAGCCAAGGGGCCTACTACGAGCAGTACTTC.

The CDR3 loop reads CASSYWGGPQHF. CDR3 in DNA: TGTGCCAGCAGTTACTGGGGGGGCCCCCAGCATTTT. The chain combines TRBV6-8 with TRBJ1-5; D is perhaps TRBD1 (6 bases). Trimming removed 1 base from V and 10 bases from J, with 8 bases in between. The CDR3 runs 12 residues. The germline V gene encodes CDR1 MNHGY and CDR2 SAAAGT.